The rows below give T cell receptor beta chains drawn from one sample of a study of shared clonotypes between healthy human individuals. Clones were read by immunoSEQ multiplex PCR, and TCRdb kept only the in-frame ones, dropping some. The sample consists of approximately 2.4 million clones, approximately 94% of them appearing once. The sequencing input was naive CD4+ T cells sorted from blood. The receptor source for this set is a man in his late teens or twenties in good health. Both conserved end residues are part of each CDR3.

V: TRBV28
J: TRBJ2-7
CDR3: CASSPSGTGGSYEQYF

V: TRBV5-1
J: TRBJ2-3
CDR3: CASSLDFSTDTQYF

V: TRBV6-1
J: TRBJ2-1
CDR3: CASSRGVYNEQFF

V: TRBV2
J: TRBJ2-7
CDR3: CASSPLAGGPYEQYF

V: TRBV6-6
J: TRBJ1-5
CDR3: CASSYFGEESNQPQHF

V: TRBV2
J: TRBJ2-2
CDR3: CASEGQGTNTGELFF

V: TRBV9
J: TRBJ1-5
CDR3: CASSVDADSNQPQHF

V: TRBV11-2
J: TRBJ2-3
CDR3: CASSLAPGEGYF

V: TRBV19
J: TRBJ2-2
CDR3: CASRTTGKVGELFF

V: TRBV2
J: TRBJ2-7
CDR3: CASTTFGGLSYEQYF

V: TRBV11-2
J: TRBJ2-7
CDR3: CASSPTRFSYEQYF

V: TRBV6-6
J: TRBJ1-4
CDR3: CASSFGQGVKLFF

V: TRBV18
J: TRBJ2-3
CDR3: CASSPPSGGIGTDTQYF

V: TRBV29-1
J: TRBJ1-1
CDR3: CSAGWSVNTEAFF

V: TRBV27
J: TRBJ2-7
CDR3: CASLNSGTGKGDYEQYF

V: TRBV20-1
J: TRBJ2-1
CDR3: CSARRKNEQFF

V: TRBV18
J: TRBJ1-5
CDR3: CASSPMGEGQPQHF

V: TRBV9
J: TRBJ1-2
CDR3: CASSPDSFYGYTF

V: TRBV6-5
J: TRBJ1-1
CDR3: CASSNSPGQGNTEAFF

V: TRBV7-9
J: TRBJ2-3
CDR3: CASSFRGIADTQYF

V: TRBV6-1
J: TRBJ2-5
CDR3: CASSRDRVQETQYF

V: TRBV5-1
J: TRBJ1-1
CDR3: CASSLMFGTEAFF

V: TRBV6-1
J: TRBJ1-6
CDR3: CASYTGGRSPLHF